This is a list of T cell receptor beta chains from one sample in a study of blood T cell repertoires in COVID-19. Here immunoSEQ multiplex PCR was the method, and the copy in TCRdb shows in-frame clones only, minus some. The sample gives roughly 99,000 clones, more than 70% of which show up once; roughly 4% is in the top ten. Specimen: peripheral blood. These TCRs come from a man aged 65 to 79 with acute or convalescent COVID-19. Each CDR3 is given with its conserved first and last residue. The D gene is left open where the match is weak. The size of a clone is reported for some rows only, either as once, few or many, or as a class for expanded clones.

TRBJ1-1 | TRBV27 | few | NA | TGTGCCAGCAGTTTTTCAGGGGCGAACACTGAAGCTTTCTTT | CASSFSGANTEAFF
TRBJ1-1 | TRBV9 | NA | TRBD1 | TGTGCCAGCAGCGCCGAGGACAGGGAGAACACTGAAGCTTTCTTT | CASSAEDRENTEAFF
TRBJ1-1 | TRBV9 | NA | NA | TGTGCCAGCAGCGTTCAGGGGAACACTGAAGCTTTCTTT | CASSVQGNTEAFF
TRBJ1-1 | TRBV18 | NA | NA | TGTGCCAGCTCACCAATTGGAAGGAGGCACACTGAAGCTTTCTTT | CASSPIGRRHTEAFF
TRBJ1-1 | TRBV10-1 | NA | TRBD1 | TGCGCCAGCAGTGACCACTCGACAGGGGGGAACACTGAAGCTTTCTTT | CASSDHSTGGNTEAFF
TRBJ2-5 | TRBV7-2 | NA | NA | TGTGCCAGCAGCTTAAACAGGGCGGGAGAGACCCAGTACTTC | CASSLNRAGETQYF
TRBJ1-2 | TRBV5-1 | NA | NA | TGCGCCAGCAGCTTGGAAGGGTCGGGGATTATTAACTATGGCTACACCTTC | CASSLEGSGIINYGYTF
TRBJ2-3 | TRBV5-4 | NA | TRBD1 | TGTGCCCTGACGACAGGGGGATCTAGCACAGATACGCAGTATTTT | CALTTGGSSTDTQYF
TRBJ2-5 | TRBV19 | few | TRBD2 | TGTGCCAGTAGTATAGCTCTAGCGGGCTGGCAAGAGACCCAGTACTTC | CASSIALAGWQETQYF
TRBJ2-7 | TRBV19 | NA | NA | TGTGCCAGTAGTCCCGAGGAACAGGCCCCCTACGAGCAGTACTTC | CASSPEEQAPYEQYF
TRBJ2-7 | TRBV9 | few | NA | TGTGCCAGCAGCGTAGTTGGCAGCTCCTACGAGCAGTACTTC | CASSVVGSSYEQYF
TRBJ1-2 | TRBV3-1/TRBV3-2 | NA | NA | TGTGCCAGCAGCCAACCGCCTGGCAATGGCTACACCTTC | CASSQPPGNGYTF
TRBJ1-2 | TRBV27 | once | TRBD1 | TGTGCCAGCAGTTTAGGCACAGGGGGCAACTATGGCTACACCTTC | CASSLGTGGNYGYTF
TRBJ2-7 | TRBV2 | NA | NA | TGTGCCAGCAGTGAAGGTGGAGGGGCGTGGGAGCAGTACTTC | CASSEGGGAWEQYF
TRBJ2-2 | TRBV6-2/TRBV6-3 | NA | TRBD1 | TGTGCCAGCAGTTACCCCCCCGGACAGGGGACGAACACCGGGGAGCTGTTTTTT | CASSYPPGQGTNTGELFF
TRBJ2-7 | TRBV7-9 | NA | TRBD1 | TGTGCCAGCAGTGCGGAGCAGGGGGTTGACGAGCAGTACTTC | CASSAEQGVDEQYF
TRBJ2-2 | TRBV12-3/TRBV12-4 | few | NA | TGTGCCAGCAGCCAGACCGGGGAGCTGTTTTTT | CASSQTGELFF
TRBJ1-5 | TRBV6-2/TRBV6-3 | NA | NA | TGTGCCAGCAGTTACGTCGACAGGTCCCAGCATTTT | CASSYVDRSQHF
TRBJ1-1 | TRBV6-5 | once | TRBD1 | TGTGCCAGCAGTTTCGGACAGGGGAACACTGAAGCTTTCTTT | CASSFGQGNTEAFF
TRBJ2-1 | TRBV5-1 | NA | NA | TGCGCCAGCAGCTTGGTCAGGCAGACATATCGCCATGAGGAGCAGTTCTTC | CASSLVRQTYRHEEQFF
TRBJ1-1 | TRBV10-3 | NA | NA | TGTGCCATCAGTGAGTCTGGGGCTCGGGCCACTGAAGCTTTCTTT | CAISESGARATEAFF
TRBJ1-4 | TRBV7-9 | NA | TRBD1 | TGTGCCAGCAGTTTACAGGGGGCATATGAAAAACTGTTTTTT | CASSLQGAYEKLFF
TRBJ2-5 | TRBV3-1/TRBV3-2 | NA | TRBD1 | TGTGCCAGCAGCCGTAACAGGGGACAAGAGACCCAGTACTTC | CASSRNRGQETQYF
TRBJ1-6 | TRBV7-3 | NA | TRBD1 | TGTGCCAGCAGTCGACAGGGCGGGAATTCACCCCTCCACTTT | CASSRQGGNSPLHF
TRBJ2-2 | TRBV5-1 | NA | NA | TGCGCCAGCAGCTTGGCCCAAGGGGGTAACGGGGAGCTGTTTTTT | CASSLAQGGNGELFF
TRBJ2-3 | TRBV12-5 | NA | NA | TGTGCTAGTGGTCAGGACAGTACAGATACGCAGTATTTT | CASGQDSTDTQYF
TRBJ1-1 | TRBV7-8 | NA | TRBD1 | TGTGCCAGCAGCCGTACCGGGACAGGCGCCACTGAAGCTTTCTTT | CASSRTGTGATEAFF
TRBJ2-3 | TRBV14 | NA | NA | TGTGCCAGCAGCTACAGGACAGGCACAGATACGCAGTATTTT | CASSYRTGTDTQYF